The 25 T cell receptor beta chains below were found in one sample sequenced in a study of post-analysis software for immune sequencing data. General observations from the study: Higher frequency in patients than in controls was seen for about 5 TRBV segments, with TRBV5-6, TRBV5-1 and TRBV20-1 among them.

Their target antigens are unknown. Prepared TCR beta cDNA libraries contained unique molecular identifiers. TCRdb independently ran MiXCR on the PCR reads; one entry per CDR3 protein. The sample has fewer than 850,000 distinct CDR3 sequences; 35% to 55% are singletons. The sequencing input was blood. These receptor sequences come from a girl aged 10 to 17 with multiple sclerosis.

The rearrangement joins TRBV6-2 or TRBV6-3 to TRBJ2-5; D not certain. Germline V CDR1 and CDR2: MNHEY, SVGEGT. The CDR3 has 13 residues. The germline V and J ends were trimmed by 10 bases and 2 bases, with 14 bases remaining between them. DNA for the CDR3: TGTGCCACCCAGACCAACCCTCAAGAGACCCAGTACTTC. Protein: CATQTNPQETQYF.

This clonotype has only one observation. This CDR3 is CASSQDSGEDEQFF. The CDR3 nucleotides are TGTGCCAGCAGCCAAGATTCGGGAGAGGATGAGCAGTTCTTC. The V call is TRBV4-2, the J call TRBJ2-1; possibly TRBD2 for D (6 bases). CDR1 and CDR2 (germline): LGHNA, YNFKEQ. V gave up 0 bases and J gave up 8 bases, with 11 bases separating them. The CDR3 is 14 residues long.

The CDR3 reads CASSPRTVSHTQYF. CDR3 sequence (DNA): TGTGCCAGCAGCCCTCGGACAGTATCACATACGCAGTATTTT. The chain uses TRBV7-9 and TRBJ2-3; possible D gene TRBD1, 6 bases. V dropped 5 bases and J dropped 7 bases, with 16 bases sitting between them. Looked up from germline, CDR1 is SEHNR and CDR2 is FQNEAQ (reference sequence). The CDR3 sequence is 14 residues long.

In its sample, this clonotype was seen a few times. CDR3 loop: CASSEAEYPSNEQFF. The CDR3 nucleotides are TGTGCCAGCAGTGAAGCGGAGTACCCCTCCAATGAGCAGTTCTTC. This sequence joins TRBV6-1 and TRBJ2-1; D unresolved. From germline, CDR1 is MNHNS and CDR2 SASEGT. This CDR3 spans 15 amino acids. Between the trimmed V and J ends, which lost 0 bases and 6 bases, there was a span of 12 bases.

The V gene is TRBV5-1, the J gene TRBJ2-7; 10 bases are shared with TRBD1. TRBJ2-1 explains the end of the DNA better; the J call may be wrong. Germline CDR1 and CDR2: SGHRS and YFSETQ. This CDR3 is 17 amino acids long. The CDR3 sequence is CASSPQLTGGFRNEQFF. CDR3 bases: TGCGCCAGCAGCCCCCAACTGACAGGGGGCTTTCGAAATGAGCAGTTCTTC.

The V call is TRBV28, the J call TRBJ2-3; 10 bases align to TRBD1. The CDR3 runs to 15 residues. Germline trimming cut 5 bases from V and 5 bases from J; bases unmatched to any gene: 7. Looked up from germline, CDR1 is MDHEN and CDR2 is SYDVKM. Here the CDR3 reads CASSPDRGREDTQYF. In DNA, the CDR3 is TGTGCCAGCAGTCCCGACAGGGGGCGCGAAGATACGCAGTATTTT.

CDR3 sequence reads: CATSRDGLAGSYEQYF. CDR3 DNA sequence: TGTGCCACCAGCAGAGATGGACTAGCGGGCTCCTACGAGCAGTACTTC. This sequence joins TRBV15 and TRBJ2-7, with 11 bases that match TRBD2. Germline V lookup: CDR1 LNHNV, CDR2 YYDKDF (reference sequence). After removal of 0 bases from V and 0 bases from J, the junction contained 1 base not matched to a gene. The CDR3 length is 16 residues.

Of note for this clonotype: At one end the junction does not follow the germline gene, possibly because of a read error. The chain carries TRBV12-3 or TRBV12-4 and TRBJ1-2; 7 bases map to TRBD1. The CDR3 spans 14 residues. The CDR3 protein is CVSSLGQLPGGYTF. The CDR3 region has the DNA TGTGTCAGCAGCTTGGGACAGCTCCCGGGTGGCTACACCTTC.

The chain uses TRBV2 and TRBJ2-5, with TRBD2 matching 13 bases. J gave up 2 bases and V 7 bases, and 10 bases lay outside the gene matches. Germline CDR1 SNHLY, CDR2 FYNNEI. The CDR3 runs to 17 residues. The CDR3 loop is CASKRVGTSGMQETQYF. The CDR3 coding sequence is TGTGCCAGCAAGAGGGTGGGGACTAGCGGGATGCAAGAGACCCAGTACTTC.

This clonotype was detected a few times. Written as DNA, the CDR3 is TGTGCCAGCACCGCCGGGACTAGTGATACGCAGTATTTT. Translating gives CASTAGTSDTQYF. The V and J genes are TRBV6-5 and TRBJ2-3, with 8 bases identical to TRBD2. V trimming: 7 bases; J trimming: 6 bases; junction bases outside the gene matches: 6. Germline CDR1 MNHEY, CDR2 SVGAGI. The CDR3 contains 13 residues.

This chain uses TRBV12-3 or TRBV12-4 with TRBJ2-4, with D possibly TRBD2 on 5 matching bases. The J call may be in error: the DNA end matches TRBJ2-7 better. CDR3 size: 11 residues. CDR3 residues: CASSSSLEQYF. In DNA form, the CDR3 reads TGTGCCAGCAGTTCTAGCCTCGAGCAGTACTTC.

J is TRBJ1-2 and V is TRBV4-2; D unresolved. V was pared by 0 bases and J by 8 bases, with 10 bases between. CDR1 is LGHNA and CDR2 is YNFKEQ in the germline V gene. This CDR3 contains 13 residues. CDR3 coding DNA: TGTGCCAGCAGCCAAGATAAGGGCCTCGGCTACACCTTC. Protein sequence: CASSQDKGLGYTF.

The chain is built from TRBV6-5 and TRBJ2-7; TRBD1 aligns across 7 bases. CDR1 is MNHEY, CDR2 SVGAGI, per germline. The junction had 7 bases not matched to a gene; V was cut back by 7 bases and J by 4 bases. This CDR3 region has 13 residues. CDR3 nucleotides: TGTGCCAGCATGGCCTACAGGGGATACGAGCAGTACTTC. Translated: CASMAYRGYEQYF.

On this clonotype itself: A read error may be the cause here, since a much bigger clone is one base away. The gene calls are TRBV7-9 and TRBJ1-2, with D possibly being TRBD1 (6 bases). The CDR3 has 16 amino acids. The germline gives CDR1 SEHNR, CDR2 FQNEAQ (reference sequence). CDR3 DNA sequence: TGTGCCAGCAGCGATCCCGGACAGCCCGCTAACTATGGCCACACCTTC. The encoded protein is CASSDPGQPANYGHTF.

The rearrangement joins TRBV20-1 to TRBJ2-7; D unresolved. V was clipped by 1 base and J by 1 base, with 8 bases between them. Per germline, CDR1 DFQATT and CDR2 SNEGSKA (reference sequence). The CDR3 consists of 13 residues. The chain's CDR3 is CSARADDSYEQYF. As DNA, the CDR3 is TGCAGTGCTAGAGCCGATGATTCCTACGAGCAGTACTTC.

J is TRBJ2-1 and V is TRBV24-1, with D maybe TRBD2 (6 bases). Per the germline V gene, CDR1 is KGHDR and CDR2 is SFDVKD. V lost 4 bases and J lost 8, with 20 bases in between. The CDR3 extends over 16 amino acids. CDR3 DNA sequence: TGTGCCACCAGTGACCCCGGGCTGGAGGGCCGCGATGAGCAGTTCTTC. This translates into CATSDPGLEGRDEQFF.

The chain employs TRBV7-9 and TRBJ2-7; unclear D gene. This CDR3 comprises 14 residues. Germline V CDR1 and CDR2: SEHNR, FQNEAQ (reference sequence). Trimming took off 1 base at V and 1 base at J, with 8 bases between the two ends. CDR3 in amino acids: CASSLEQLSYEQYF. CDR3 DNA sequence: TGTGCCAGCAGCTTAGAGCAGCTATCCTACGAGCAGTACTTC.

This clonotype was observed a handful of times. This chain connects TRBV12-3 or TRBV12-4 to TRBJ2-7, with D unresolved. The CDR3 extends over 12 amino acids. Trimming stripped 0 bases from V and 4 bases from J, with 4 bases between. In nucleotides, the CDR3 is TGTGCCAGCAGTTTAGCGATGTACGAGCAGTACTTC. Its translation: CASSLAMYEQYF.

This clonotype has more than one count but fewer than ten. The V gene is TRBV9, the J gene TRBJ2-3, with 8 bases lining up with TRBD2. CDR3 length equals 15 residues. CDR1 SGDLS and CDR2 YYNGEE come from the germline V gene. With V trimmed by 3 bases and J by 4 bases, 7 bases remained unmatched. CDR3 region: CASSDSGSTADTQYF. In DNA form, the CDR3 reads TGTGCCAGCAGCGACAGCGGGAGCACCGCAGATACGCAGTATTTT.

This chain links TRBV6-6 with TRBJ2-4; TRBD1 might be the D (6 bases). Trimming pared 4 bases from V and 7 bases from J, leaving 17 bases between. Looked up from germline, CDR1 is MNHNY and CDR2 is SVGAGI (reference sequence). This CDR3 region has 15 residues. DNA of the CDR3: TGTGCCAGCAGTTTCCCTAGGGACACGGGGAACATTCAGTACTTC. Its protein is CASSFPRDTGNIQYF.

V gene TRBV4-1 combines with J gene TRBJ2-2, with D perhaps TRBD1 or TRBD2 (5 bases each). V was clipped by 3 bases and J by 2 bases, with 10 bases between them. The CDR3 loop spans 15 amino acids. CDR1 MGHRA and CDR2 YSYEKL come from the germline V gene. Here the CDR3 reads CASSQGDANTGELFF. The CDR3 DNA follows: TGCGCCAGCAGCCAGGGGGACGCCAACACCGGGGAGCTGTTTTTT.

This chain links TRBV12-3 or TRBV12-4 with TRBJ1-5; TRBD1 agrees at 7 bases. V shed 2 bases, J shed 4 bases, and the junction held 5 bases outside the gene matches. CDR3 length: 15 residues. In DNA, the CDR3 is TGTGCCAGCAGTTTAAGGGACAGAGGTAATCAGCCCCAGCATTTT. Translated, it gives CASSLRDRGNQPQHF.

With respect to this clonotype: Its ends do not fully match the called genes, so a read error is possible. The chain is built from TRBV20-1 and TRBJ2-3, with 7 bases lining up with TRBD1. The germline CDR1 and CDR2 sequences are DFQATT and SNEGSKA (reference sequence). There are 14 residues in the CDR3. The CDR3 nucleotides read TGCAGTGCCCAGACAGGGATTGAACCAGATGCGCAGTATTTT. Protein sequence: CSAQTGIEPDAQYF.

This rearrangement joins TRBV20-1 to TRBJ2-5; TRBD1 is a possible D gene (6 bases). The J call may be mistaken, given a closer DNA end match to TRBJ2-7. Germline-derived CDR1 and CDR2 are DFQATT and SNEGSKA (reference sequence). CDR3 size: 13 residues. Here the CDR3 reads CSASGDITYEQYF. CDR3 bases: TGCAGTGCTAGTGGGGACATCACCTACGAGCAGTACTTC.

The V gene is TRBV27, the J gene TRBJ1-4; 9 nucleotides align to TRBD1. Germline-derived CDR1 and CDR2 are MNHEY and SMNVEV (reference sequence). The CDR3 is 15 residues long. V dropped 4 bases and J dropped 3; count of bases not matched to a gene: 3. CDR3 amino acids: CASSSDRGSNEKLFF. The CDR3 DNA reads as TGTGCCAGCAGTTCGGACAGGGGATCTAATGAAAAACTGTTTTTT.